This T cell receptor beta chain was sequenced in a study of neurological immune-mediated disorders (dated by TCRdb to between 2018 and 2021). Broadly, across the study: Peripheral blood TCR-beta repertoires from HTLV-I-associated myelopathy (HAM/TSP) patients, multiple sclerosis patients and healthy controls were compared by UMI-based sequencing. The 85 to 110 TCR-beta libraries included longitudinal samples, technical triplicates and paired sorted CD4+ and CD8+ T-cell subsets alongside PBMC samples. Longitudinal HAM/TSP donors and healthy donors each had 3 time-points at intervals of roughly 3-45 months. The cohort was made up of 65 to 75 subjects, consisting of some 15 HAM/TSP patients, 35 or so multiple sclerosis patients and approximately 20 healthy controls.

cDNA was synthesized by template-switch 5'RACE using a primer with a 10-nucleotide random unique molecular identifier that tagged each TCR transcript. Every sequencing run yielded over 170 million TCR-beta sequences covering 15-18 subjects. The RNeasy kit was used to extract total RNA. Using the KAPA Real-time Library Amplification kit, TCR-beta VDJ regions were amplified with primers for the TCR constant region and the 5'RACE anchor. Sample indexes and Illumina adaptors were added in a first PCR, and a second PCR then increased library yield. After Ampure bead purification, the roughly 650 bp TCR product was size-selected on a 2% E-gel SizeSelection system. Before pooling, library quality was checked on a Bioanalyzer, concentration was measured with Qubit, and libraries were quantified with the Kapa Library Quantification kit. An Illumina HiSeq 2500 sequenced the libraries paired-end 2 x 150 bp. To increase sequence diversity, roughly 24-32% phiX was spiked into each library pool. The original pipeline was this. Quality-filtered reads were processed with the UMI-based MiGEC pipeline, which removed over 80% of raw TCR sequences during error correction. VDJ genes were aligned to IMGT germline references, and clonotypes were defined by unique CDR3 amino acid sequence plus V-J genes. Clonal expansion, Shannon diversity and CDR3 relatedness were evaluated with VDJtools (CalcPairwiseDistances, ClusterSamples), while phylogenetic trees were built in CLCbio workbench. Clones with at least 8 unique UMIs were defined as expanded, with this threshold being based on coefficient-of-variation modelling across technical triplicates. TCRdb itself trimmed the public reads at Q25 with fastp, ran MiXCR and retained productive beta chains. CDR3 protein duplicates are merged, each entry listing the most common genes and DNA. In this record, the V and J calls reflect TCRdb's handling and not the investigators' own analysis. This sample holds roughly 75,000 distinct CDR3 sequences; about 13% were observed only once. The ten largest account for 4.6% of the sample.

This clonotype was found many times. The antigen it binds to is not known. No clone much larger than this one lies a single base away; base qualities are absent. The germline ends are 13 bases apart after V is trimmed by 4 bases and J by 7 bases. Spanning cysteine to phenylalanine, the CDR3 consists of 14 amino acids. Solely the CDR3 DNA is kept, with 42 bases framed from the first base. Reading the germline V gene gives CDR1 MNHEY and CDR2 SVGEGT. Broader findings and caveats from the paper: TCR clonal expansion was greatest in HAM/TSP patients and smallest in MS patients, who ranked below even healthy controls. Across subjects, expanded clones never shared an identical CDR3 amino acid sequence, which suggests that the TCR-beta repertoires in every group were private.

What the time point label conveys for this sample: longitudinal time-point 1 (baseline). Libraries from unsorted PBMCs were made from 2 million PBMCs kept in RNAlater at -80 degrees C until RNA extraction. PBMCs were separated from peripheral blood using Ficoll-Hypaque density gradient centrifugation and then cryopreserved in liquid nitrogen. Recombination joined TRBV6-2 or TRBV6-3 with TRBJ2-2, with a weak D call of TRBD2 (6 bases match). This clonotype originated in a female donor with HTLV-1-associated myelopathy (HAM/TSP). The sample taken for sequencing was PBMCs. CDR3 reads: CASSFTSKDGELFF. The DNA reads TGTGCCAGCAGTTTTACTAGCAAGGACGGGGAGCTGTTTTTT.